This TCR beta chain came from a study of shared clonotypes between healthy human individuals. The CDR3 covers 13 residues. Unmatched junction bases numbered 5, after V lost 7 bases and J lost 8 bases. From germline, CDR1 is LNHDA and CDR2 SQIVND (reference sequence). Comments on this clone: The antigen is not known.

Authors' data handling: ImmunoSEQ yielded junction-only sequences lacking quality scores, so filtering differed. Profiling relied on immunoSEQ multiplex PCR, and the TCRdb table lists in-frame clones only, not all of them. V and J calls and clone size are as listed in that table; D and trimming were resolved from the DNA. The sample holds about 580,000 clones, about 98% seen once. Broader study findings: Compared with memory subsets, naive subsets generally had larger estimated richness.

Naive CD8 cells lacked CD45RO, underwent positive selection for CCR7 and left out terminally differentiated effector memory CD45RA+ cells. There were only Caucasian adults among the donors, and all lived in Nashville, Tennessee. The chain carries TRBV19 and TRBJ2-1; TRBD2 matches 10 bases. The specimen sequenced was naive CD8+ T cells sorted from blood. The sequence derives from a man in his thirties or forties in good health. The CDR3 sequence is CASKAGGTYEQFF. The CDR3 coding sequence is TGTGCCAGTAAAGCGGGAGGGACATATGAGCAGTTCTTC.